This T cell receptor (beta chain) was captured in a study of radiotherapy plus CTLA-4 blockade in lung cancer. Whole-study context: In 18% of patients, objective responses were seen; 25% to 40% had disease control. Overall study results and limits: Expansion of tumor-derived TCR clones was observed in blood after radiotherapy plus ipilimumab.

Chemo-refractory metastatic non-small-cell lung cancer patients were treated with focal radiation plus CTLA-4 blockade with ipilimumab. With 4 bases clipped from V and 5 bases from J, the junction kept 7 bases outside the gene matches. CDR3 size: 16 residues. The germline V gene encodes CDR1 MNHEY and CDR2 SVGAGI. A word on this clone: The antigen is undetermined.

Repertoires were generated with immunoSEQ multiplex PCR, while TCRdb's copy carries only in-frame clones and drops some. Counted here are approximately 41,000 clones, more than 60% occurring once; the ten biggest clones make up around 9.6%. The TCR sequence derives from a human donor with non-small cell lung cancer who had stable disease on radiotherapy plus ipilimumab. The rearrangement links TRBV6-5 to TRBJ2-1; 11 nucleotides agree with TRBD2. This material consisted of peripheral blood, taken from a patient treated with radiotherapy plus ipilimumab. The CDR3 here is CASSSPSGGRDNEQFF. The CDR3 DNA follows: TGTGCCAGCAGTTCCCCTAGCGGGGGGCGGGACAATGAGCAGTTCTTC.